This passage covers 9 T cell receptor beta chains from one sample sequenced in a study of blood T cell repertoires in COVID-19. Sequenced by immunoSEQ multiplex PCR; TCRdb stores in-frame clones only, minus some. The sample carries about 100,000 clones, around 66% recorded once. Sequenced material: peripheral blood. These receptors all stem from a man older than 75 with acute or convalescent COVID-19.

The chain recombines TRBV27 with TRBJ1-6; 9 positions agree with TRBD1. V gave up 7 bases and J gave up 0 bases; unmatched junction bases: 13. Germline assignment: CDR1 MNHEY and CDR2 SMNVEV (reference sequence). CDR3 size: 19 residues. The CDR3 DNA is TGTGCCAGCAACATACAGGGGGCTAAGGGATTCTCCTATAATTCACCCCTCCACTTT. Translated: CASNIQGAKGFSYNSPLHF.

The CDR3 DNA follows: TGTGCCAGCAGTTACTCGACAGTCGATGTCAATGAGCAGTTCTTC. Its protein is CASSYSTVDVNEQFF. This rearrangement joins TRBV6-5 to TRBJ2-1; TRBD1 might be the D (5 bases). Trimming pared 0 bases from V and 6 bases from J, leaving 12 bases between. Per germline, CDR1 MNHEY and CDR2 SVGAGI. The CDR3 is 15 amino acids.

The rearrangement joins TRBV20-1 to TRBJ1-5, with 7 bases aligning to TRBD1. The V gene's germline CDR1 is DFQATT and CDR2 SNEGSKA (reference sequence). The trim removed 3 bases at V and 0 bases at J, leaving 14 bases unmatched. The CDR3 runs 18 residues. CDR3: CSASRFRTGGNSNQPQHF. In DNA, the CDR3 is TGCAGTGCTAGTCGCTTCCGGACAGGCGGAAATAGCAATCAGCCCCAGCATTTT.

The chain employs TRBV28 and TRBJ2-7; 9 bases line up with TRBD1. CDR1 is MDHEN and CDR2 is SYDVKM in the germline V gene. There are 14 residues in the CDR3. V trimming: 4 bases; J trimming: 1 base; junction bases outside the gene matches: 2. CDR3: CASSSGTGSYEQYF. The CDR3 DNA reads TGTGCCAGCAGTTCCGGGACAGGGTCCTACGAGCAGTACTTC.

CDR3 sequence reads: CASSLGTGAGEQYF. The CDR3 region has the DNA TGCGCCAGCAGCTTGGGGACAGGGGCCGGAGAGCAGTACTTC. The chain has TRBV5-1 and TRBJ2-7; TRBD1 aligns across 9 bases. The CDR3 is 14 amino acids. V lost 0 bases, J lost 7 bases, and 5 bases stayed unmatched. Germline-derived CDR1 and CDR2 are SGHRS and YFSETQ.

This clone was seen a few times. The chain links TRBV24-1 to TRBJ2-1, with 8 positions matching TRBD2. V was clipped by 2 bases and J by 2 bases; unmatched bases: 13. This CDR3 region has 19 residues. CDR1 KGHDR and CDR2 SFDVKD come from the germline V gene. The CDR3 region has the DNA TGTGCCACCAGTGATTGGGCTAGCGGGCGAGAGATAACCTACAATGAGCAGTTCTTC. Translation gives CATSDWASGREITYNEQFF.

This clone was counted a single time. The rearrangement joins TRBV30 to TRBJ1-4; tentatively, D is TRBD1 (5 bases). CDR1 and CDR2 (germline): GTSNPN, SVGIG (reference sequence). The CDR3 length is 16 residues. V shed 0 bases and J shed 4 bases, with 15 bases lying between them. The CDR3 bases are TGTGCCTGGAGTGTGGGGGGGAAGCCGGTTAATGAAAAACTGTTTTTT. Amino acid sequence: CAWSVGGKPVNEKLFF.

The CDR3 protein is CASSFGDRNSPLHF. The CDR3 DNA sequence: TGTGCCAGCAGCTTCGGGGACAGAAATTCACCCCTCCACTTT. The chain recombines TRBV5-4 with TRBJ1-6, with 7 bases matching TRBD1. Germline V gives CDR1 SGHNT, CDR2 YYREEE (reference sequence). V lost 2 bases, J lost 7 bases, and 3 bases stayed unmatched. This CDR3 has 14 amino acids.

DNA of the CDR3: TGTGCCAGCAGCTTGGGGGGACAGTGGGCTAACGAGCAGTACTTC. This sequence encodes CASSLGGQWANEQYF. The rearrangement uses TRBV5-5 and TRBJ2-7, with TRBD1 identical over 7 bases. J gave up 5 bases and V 0 bases, and 8 bases lay outside the gene matches. CDR3 length equals 15 residues. Germline assignment: CDR1 SGHKS and CDR2 YYEKEE (reference sequence).